The clone carrying this T cell receptor beta chain was observed once. Its antigen is as yet unknown. Sequencing used immunoSEQ multiplex PCR; TCRdb keeps in-frame clones, though not all of them. The data contain 40,000 to 45,000 clones, 70% to 90% of them singletons. These data belong to a study of OX40 agonist ivuxolimab in advanced cancers. Study results and caveats: Among the nonresponders, some also had low normalized T-cell clonal expansion. Doses of 0.1 to 3.0 mg/kg were accompanied by clonal expansion of CD4+ and CD8+ blood T cells by week 6.

Samples of blood were obtained at baseline, on cycle 4 day 1, and on cycle 7 day 1. Germline V CDR1 and CDR2: LNHNV, YYDKDF (reference sequence). With 3 bases removed from V and 4 bases from J, the gap between germline ends came to 15 bases. The CDR3 has 15 residues. The material was CD4+ or CD8+ T cells sorted from blood, obtained in a trial of the OX40 agonist ivuxolimab. The clonotype comes from an adult with an advanced solid tumor such as melanoma, head and neck, liver or kidney cancer. V gene TRBV15 combines with J gene TRBJ1-1, with D hard to call. As DNA, the CDR3 is TGTGCCACCAGCAGGGGAAGGGTCGGTGGCACTGAAGCTTTCTTT. Protein: CATSRGRVGGTEAFF.